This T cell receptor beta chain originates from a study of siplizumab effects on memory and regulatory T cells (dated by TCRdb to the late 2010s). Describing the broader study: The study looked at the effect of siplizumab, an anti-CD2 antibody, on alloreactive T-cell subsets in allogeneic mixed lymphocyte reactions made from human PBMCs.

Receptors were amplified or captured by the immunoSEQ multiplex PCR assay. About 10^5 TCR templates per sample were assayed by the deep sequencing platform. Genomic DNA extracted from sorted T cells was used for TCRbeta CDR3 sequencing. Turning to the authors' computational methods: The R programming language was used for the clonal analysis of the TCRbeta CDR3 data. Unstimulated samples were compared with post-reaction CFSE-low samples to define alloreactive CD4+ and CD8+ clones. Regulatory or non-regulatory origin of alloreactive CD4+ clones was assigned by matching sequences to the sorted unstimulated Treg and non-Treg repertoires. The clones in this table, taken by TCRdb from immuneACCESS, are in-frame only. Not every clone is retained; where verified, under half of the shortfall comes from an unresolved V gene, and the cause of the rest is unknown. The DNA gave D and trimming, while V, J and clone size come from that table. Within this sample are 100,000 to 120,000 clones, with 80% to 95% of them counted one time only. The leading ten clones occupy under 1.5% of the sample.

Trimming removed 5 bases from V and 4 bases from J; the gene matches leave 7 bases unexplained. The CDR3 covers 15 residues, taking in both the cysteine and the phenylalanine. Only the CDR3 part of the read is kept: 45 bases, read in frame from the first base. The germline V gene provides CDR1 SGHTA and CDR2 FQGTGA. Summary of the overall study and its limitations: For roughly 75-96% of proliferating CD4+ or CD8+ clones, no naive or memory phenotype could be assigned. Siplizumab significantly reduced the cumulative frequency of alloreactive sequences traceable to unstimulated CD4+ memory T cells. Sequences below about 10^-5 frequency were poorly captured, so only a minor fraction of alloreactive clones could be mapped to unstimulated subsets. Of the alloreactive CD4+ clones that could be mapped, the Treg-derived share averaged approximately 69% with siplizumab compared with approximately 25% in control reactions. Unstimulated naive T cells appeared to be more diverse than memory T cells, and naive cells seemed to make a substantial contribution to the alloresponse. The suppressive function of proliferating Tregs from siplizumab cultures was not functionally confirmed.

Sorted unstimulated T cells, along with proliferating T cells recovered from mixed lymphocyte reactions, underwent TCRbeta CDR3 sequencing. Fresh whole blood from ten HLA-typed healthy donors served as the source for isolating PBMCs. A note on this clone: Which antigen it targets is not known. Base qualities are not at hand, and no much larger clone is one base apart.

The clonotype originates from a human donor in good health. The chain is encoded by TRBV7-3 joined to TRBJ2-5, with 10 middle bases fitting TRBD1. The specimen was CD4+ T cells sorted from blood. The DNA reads TGTGCCAGCAGCCCCCTGGGACAGGGGCGAGAGACCCAGTACTTC. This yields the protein CASSPLGQGRETQYF. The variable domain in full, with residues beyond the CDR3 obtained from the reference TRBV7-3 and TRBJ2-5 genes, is GAGVSQTPSNKVTEKGKYVELRCDPISGHTALYWYRQSLGQGPEFLIYFQGTGAADDSGLPNDRFFAVRPEGSVSTLKIQRTERGDSAVYLCASSPLGQGRETQYFGPGTRLLVL.